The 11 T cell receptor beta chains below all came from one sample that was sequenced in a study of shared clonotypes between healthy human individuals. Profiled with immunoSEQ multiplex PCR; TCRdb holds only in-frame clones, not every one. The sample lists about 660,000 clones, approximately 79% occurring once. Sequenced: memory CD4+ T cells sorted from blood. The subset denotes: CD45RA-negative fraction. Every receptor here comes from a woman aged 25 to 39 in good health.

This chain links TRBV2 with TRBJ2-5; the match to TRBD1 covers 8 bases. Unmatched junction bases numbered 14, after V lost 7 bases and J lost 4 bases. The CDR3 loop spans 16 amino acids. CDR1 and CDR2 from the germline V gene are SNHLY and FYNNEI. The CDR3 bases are TGTGCCAGCAAGGGTTGGGGGCAGGGGGCCGGAGAGACCCAGTACTTC. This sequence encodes CASKGWGQGAGETQYF.

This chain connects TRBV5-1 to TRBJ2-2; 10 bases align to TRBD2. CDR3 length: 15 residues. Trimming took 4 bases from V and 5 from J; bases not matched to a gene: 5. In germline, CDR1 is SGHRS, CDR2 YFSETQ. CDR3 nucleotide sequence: TGCGCCAGCAGCCGGATAGCGGGAGGAACCGGGGAGCTGTTTTTT. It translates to CASSRIAGGTGELFF. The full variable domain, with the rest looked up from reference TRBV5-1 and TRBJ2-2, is KAGVTQTPRYLIKTRGQQVTLSCSPISGHRSVSWYQQTPGQGLQFLFEYFSETQRNKGNFPGRFSGRQFSNSRSEMNVSTLELGDSALYLCASSRIAGGTGELFFGEGSRLTVL.

CDR3 sequence reads: CASSSWVVGETQYF. DNA for the CDR3: TGTGCCAGCAGCTCGTGGGTCGTGGGGGAGACCCAGTACTTC. The chain combines TRBV11-2 with TRBJ2-5; D unresolved. V lost 4 bases to trimming and J lost 5 bases, with 14 bases between them. CDR3 length: 14 residues. CDR1 and CDR2 (germline): SGHAT, FQNNGV.

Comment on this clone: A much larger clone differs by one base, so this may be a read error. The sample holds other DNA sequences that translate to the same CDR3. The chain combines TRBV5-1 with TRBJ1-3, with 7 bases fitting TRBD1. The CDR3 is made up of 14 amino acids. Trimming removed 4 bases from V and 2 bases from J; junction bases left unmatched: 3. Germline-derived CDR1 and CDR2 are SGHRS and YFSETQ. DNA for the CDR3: TGCGCCAGCAGCGCCGGGACAGCTGGAAACACCATATATTTT. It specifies CASSAGTAGNTIYF.

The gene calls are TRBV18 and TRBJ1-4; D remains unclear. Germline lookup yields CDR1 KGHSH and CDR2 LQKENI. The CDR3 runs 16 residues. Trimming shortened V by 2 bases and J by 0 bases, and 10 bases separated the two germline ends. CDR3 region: CASSPTSYATNEKLFF. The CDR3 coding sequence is TGTGCCAGCTCACCAACGTCATATGCAACTAATGAAAAACTGTTTTTT.

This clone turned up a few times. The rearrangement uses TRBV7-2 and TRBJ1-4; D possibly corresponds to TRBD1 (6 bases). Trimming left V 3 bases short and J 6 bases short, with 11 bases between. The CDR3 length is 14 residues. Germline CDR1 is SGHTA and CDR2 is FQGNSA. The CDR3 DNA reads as TGTGCCAGCAGCTTCGACAGGCTGGATGAAAAACTGTTTTTT. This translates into CASSFDRLDEKLFF.

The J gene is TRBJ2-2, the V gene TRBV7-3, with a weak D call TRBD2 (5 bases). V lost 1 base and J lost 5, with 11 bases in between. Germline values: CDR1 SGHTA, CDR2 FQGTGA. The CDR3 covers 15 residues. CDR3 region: CASSLNSEGTGELFF. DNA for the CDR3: TGTGCCAGCAGCTTAAACTCAGAGGGTACCGGGGAGCTGTTTTTT.

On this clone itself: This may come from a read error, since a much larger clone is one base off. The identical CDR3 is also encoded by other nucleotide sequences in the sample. The CDR3, as DNA: TGTGCCAGCAGTGAGTTCTCCGAGCAGTACTTC. Translating it yields CASSEFSEQYF. V is TRBV2 and J is TRBJ2-7; unclear D gene. CDR3 length: 11 amino acids. Germline values: CDR1 SNHLY, CDR2 FYNNEI. V was pared by 3 bases and J by 6 bases, with 6 bases between.

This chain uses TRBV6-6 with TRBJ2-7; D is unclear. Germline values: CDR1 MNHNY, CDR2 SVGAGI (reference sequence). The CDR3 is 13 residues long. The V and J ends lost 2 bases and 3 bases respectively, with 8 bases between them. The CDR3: CASSYPGFYEQYF. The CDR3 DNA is TGTGCCAGCAGTTACCCAGGTTTCTACGAGCAGTACTTC.

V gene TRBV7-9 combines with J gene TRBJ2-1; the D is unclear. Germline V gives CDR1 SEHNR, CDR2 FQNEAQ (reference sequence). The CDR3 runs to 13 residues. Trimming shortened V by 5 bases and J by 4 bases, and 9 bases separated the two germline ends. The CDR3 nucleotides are TGTGCCAGCAGCCCCCAGATATACAATGAGCAGTTCTTC. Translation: CASSPQIYNEQFF. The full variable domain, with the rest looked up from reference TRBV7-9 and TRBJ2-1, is DTGVSQNPRHKITKRGQNVTFRCDPISEHNRLYWYRQTLGQGPEFLTYFQNEAQLEKSRLLSDRFSAERPKGSFSTLEIQRTEQGDSAMYLCASSPQIYNEQFFGPGTRLTVL.

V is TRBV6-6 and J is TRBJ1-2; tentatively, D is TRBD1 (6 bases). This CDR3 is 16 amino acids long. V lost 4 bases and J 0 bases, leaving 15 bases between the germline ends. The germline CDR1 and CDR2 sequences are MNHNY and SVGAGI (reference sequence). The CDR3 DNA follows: TGTGCCAGCAGTTCCACCACAGGGCAATCTAACTATGGCTACACCTTC. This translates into CASSSTTGQSNYGYTF.